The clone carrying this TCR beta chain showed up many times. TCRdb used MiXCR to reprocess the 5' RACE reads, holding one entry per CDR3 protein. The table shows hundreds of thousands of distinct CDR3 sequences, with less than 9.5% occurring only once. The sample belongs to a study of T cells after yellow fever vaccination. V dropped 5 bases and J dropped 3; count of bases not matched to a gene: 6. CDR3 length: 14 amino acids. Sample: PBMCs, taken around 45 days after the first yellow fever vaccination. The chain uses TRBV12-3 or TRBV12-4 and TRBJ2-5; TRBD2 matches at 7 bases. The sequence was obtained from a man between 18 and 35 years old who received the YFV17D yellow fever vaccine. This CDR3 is CASSPRAGKETQYF. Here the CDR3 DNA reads TGTGCCAGCAGTCCCAGAGCGGGGAAAGAGACCCAGTACTTC.